The T cell receptor (beta chain) under discussion was sequenced for a study of early T cells in non-severe SARS-CoV-2 infection. Study in general: Bulk RNA taken from unsorted whole blood was sequenced, leaving chains unpaired.

Researchers tagged individual cDNA molecules with unique molecular identifiers. One entry per CDR3 protein results from TCRdb running MiXCR on the 5' RACE reads. The sample consists of about 28,000 distinct CDR3 sequences, about 4.6% of them appearing once. This CDR3 is 13 amino acids long. The germline CDR1 and CDR2 sequences are SGHTA and FQGTGA. Trimming stripped 5 bases from V and 5 bases from J, with 13 bases between. On this clonotype itself: Its antigen is unknown.

Whole-study results and caveats: VDJdb matches were skewed toward anti-spike CD8 T cell responses.

The material was whole blood, obtained at baseline. V gene TRBV7-3 combines with J gene TRBJ2-7; possibly TRBD1 for D (7 bases). This TCR derives from an adult who was a healthcare worker with PCR-confirmed SARS-CoV-2 infection or an uninfected control (not recorded which). In DNA, the CDR3 is TGTGCCAGCAGCCCCAGGGGGGTCAACGAGCAGTACTTC. It yields the protein CASSPRGVNEQYF.